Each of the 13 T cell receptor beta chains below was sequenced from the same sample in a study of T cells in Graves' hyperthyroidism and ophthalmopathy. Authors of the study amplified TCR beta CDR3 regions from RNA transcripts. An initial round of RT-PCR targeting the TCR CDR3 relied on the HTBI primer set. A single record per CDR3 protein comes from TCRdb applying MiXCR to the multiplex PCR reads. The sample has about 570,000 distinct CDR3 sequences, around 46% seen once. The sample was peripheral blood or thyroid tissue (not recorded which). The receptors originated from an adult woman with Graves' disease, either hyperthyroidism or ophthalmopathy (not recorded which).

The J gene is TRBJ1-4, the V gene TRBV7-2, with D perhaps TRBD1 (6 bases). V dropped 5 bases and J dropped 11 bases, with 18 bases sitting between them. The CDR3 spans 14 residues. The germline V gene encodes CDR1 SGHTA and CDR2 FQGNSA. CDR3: CASSQEGQGTKLFF. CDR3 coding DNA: TGTGCCAGCAGCCAAGAGGGGCAGGGGACGAAACTGTTTTTT. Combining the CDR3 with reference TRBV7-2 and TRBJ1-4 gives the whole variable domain GAGVSQSPSNKVTEKGKDVELRCDPISGHTALYWYRQSLGQGLEFLIYFQGNSAPDKSGLPSDRFSAERTGGSVSTLTIQRTQQEDSAVYLCASSQEGQGTKLFFGSGTQLSVL.

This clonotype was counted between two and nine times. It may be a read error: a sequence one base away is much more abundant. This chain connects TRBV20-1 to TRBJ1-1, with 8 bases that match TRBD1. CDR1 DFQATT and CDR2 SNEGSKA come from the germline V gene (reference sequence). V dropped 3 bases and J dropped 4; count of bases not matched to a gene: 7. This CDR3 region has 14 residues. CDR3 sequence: CSARNRGGGTEAFF. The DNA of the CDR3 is TGCAGTGCTAGGAACAGGGGGGGCGGCACTGAAGCTTTCTTT.

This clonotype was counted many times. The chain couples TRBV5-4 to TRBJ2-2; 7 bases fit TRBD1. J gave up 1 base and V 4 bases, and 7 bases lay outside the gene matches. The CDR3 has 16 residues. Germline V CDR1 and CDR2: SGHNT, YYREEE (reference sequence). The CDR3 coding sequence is TGTGCCAGCAGCCCTACTGCAGGGGGGAACACCGGGGAGCTGTTTTTT. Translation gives CASSPTAGGNTGELFF. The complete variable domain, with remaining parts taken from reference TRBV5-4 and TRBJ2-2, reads ETGVTQSPTHLIKTRGQQVTLRCSSQSGHNTVSWYQQALGQGPQFIFQYYREEENGRGNFPPRFSGLQFPNYSSELNVNALELDDSALYLCASSPTAGGNTGELFFGEGSRLTVL.

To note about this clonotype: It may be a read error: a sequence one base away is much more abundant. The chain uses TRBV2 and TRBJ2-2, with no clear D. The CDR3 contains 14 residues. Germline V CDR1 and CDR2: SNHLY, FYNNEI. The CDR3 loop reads CVSSETRTSGELFF. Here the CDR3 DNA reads TGTGTCAGCAGTGAGACCAGAACCAGCGGGGAGCTGTTTTTT.

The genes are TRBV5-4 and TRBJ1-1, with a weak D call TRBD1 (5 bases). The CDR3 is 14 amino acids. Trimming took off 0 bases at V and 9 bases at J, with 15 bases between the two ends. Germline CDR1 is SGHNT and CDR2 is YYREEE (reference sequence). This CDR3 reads CASSLGRTGGQAFF. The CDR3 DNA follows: TGTGCCAGCAGCTTGGGACGAACGGGGGGACAAGCTTTCTTT.

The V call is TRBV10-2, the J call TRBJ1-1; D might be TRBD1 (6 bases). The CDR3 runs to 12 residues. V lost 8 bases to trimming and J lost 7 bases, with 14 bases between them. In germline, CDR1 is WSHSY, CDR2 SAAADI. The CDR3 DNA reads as TGCGCCAGCTTTTCTGTGGACAGTGAAGCTTTCTTT. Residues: CASFSVDSEAFF.

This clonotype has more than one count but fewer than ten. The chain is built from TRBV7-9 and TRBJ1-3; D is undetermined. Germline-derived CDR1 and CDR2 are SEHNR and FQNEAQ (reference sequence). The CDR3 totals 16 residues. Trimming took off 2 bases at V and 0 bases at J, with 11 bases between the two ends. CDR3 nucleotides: TGTGCCAGCAGCTTAAGTACAAGAAGCTCTGGAAACACCATATATTTT. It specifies CASSLSTRSSGNTIYF.

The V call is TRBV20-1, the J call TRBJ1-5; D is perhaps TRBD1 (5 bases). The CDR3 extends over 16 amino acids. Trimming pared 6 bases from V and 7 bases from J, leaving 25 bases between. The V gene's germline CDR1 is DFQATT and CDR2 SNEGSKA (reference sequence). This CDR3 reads CSAPKGGRDDEQPQHF. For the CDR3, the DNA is TGCAGTGCACCAAAAGGAGGCAGGGATGACGAGCAGCCCCAGCATTTT.

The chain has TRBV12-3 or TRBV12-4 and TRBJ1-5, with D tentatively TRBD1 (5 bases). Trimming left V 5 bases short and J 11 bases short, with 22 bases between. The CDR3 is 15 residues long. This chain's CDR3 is CASSKGVAGAETQHF. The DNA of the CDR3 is TGTGCCAGCAGTAAAGGGGTAGCGGGAGCAGAGACCCAGCATTTT.

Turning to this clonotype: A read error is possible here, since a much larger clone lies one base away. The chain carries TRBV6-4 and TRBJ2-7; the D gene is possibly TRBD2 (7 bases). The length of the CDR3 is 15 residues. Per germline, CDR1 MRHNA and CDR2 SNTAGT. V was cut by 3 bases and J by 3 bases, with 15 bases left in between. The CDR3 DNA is TGTGCCAGCAGTGAGGGCGGGGGCAGCTTCTACGAGCAGTACTTC. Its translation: CASSEGGGSFYEQYF.

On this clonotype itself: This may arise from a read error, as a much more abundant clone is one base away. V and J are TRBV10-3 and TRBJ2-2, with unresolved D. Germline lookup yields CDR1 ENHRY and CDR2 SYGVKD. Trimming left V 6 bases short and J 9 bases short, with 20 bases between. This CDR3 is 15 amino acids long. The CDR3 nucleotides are TGTGCCATCAGCCACCACGTTCTAGTCGCCCGGGAGCTGTTTTTT. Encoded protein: CAISHHVLVARELFF.

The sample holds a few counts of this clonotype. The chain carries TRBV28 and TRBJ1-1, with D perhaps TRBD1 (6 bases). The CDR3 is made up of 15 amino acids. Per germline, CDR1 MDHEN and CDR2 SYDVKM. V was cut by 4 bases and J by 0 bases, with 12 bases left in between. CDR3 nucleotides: TGTGCCAGCAGTTCCCAGGGGCGCTTGAACACTGAAGCTTTCTTT. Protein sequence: CASSSQGRLNTEAFF.

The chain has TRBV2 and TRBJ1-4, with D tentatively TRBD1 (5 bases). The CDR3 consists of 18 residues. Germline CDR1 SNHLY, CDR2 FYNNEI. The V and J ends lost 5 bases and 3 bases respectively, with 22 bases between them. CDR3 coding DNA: TGTGCCAGCAGTCCCGACAGTGAAACGGGGGGGTCTAATGAAAAACTGTTTTTT. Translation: CASSPDSETGGSNEKLFF.